The next 3 T cell receptor beta chains were all read from a single sample in a study of shared clonotypes between healthy human individuals. The repertoire was sequenced with immunoSEQ multiplex PCR; TCRdb's copy has only in-frame clones and lacks some. The data contain over a million clones, roughly 96% of them seen just once; the ten biggest clones take up 0.95% to 1.5%. Material for sequencing was naive CD4+ T cells sorted from blood. As to subset: CD45RA+ positively selected. These receptors all stem from a man aged 30 to 39 in good health.

The rearrangement joins TRBV11-2 to TRBJ2-7; D ambiguous. The germline gives CDR1 SGHAT, CDR2 FQNNGV. The V gene lost 4 bases and the J gene lost 3 bases, with 19 bases spanning the gap. This CDR3 is 16 amino acids long. The CDR3 region has the DNA TGTGCCAGCAGCTCTCGCTCGCAAGGTATCCACTACGAGCAGTACTTC. Translating it yields CASSSRSQGIHYEQYF.

V is TRBV19 and J is TRBJ1-5; D is undetermined. V gave up 3 bases and J gave up 5 bases, with 11 bases separating them. Germline CDR1 reads LNHDA; CDR2 reads SQIVND (reference sequence). The CDR3 sequence is 14 residues long. The CDR3 DNA sequence: TGTGCCAGTAGTATCAGTTTGGGCGATCAGCCCCAGCATTTT. Its protein product is CASSISLGDQPQHF.

The J gene is TRBJ2-5, the V gene TRBV2; 7 bases agree with TRBD1. The trim removed 6 bases at V and 0 bases at J, leaving 13 bases unmatched. Germline CDR1 is SNHLY and CDR2 is FYNNEI. The CDR3 spans 17 residues. In DNA form, the CDR3 reads TGTGCCAGCAGACCGGGACAGAGAGAAACCTACCAAGAGACCCAGTACTTC. Translated, it gives CASRPGQRETYQETQYF.